This is a list of T cell receptor beta chains from one sample in a study of T-cell reconstitution after alpha-beta-depleted transplantation in children. MiXCR, applied by TCRdb to the PCR reads, yields one record per CDR3 protein. The top ten clones hold around 10% of a sample with about 300,000 distinct CDR3 sequences, roughly 7.8% of them seen once. Specimen: peripheral blood, collected 360 days after TCRalphabeta/CD19-depleted stem cell transplant. These receptors were obtained from a female patient between 2 and 10 years old who had a stem cell transplant for Fanconi anemia, so the T cells may come from the graft donor. Both conserved end residues are part of each CDR3. Fields, in order: J gene, D gene, clone size, V gene, CDR3 DNA, CDR3 protein. A D gene is named only where the DNA matches it firmly. Clone size is shown for a subset of rows, as once, few, many or a class of expanded clone.

TRBJ2-2,TRBD2,-,TRBV6-5,TGTGCCAGCAGTTTATTAGCGGGGTTTGCCGGGGAGCTGTTTTTT,CASSLLAGFAGELFF
TRBJ2-5,-,many,TRBV20-1,TGCAGTGCTAGTTCCCAGGGTGAGACCCAGTACTTC,CSASSQGETQYF
TRBJ2-1,TRBD2,many,TRBV6-4,TGTGCCAGCAGTGACTCCCTGCGGGAGGTTACGAATGAGCAGTTCTTC,CASSDSLREVTNEQFF
TRBJ2-3,TRBD2,many,TRBV6-5,TGTGCCAGCAGTTACGCCGTGGTAGCGGGGGGCCCAGATACGCAGTATTTT,CASSYAVVAGGPDTQYF
TRBJ2-1,TRBD1,many,TRBV5-1,TGCGCCAGCAGCTCAGGACTGCAGGGGGATGAGCAGTTCTTC,CASSSGLQGDEQFF
TRBJ1-1,TRBD1,-,TRBV18,TGTGCCAGCTCACTCGGACAGGAGAAAGCTTTCTTT,CASSLGQEKAFF
TRBJ2-5,-,few,TRBV18,TGTGCCAGCTCACCATCTACGGGGCCCCAAGAGACCCAGTACTTC,CASSPSTGPQETQYF
TRBJ1-1,-,many,TRBV6-1,TGTGCCAGCGGACTTTGGGGACCCCCCGAAGCTTTCTTT,CASGLWGPPEAFF
TRBJ1-2,-,-,TRBV3-1,TGTGCCAGCAGCCAAGATCGAGGTCATGGCTACACCTTC,CASSQDRGHGYTF
TRBJ2-3,-,few,TRBV11-2,TGTGCCAGCAGCTCCAGGAGAGATACGCAGTATTTT,CASSSRRDTQYF
TRBJ1-4,-,many,TRBV29-1,TGCAGCGTGATCCGGGACGAAAAACTGTTTTTT,CSVIRDEKLFF
TRBJ2-1,-,many,TRBV5-6,TGTGCCAGCAGCTTCTATGGGGAGCAGTTCTTC,CASSFYGEQFF
TRBJ2-7,-,-,TRBV14,TGTGCCAGCAGCCATCGGACTGACTACGAGCAGTACTTC,CASSHRTDYEQYF
TRBJ2-4,-,many,TRBV7-2,TGTGCCAGCAGCTTTTCCAAAAACATTCAGTACTTC,CASSFSKNIQYF
TRBJ2-2,-,many,TRBV5-1,TGCGCCAGCAGCTTTGATGTGATAGGGGACCCGGAGCTGTTTTTT,CASSFDVIGDPELFF
TRBJ2-1,-,many,TRBV9,TGTGCCAGCAGCCCTAACGTCCATAGCTCCTACAATGAGCAGTTCTTC,CASSPNVHSSYNEQFF
TRBJ2-1,-,many,TRBV5-1,TGCGCCAGCAGCGGAGGAAGAGGACAAACTTACAATGAGCAGTTCTTC,CASSGGRGQTYNEQFF
TRBJ2-1,-,-,TRBV11-3,TGTGCCAGCAGCTCCGAGCTACAGGGCCATGAGCAGTTCTTC,CASSSELQGHEQFF
TRBJ1-2,TRBD1,-,TRBV5-1,TGCGCCAGCCGAAAGACAGGGGGAAACTATGGCTACACCTTC,CASRKTGGNYGYTF
TRBJ2-6,-,few,TRBV27,TGTGCCAGCAGTATACGAGATGGGGCCAACGTCCTGACTTTC,CASSIRDGANVLTF
TRBJ1-1,TRBD1,few,TRBV12-3/TRBV12-4,TGTGCCAGCAGTTTAAACAGGGGGGAGAGGACTGAAGCTTTCTTT,CASSLNRGERTEAFF
TRBJ2-7,-,many,TRBV5-1,TGCGCCAGCAGCTTGCTCCAGGCCTCCTACGAGCAGTACTTC,CASSLLQASYEQYF
TRBJ1-4,-,-,TRBV28,TGTGCCAGCAGTTCTGTCGGGACTAATGAAAAACTGTTTTTT,CASSSVGTNEKLFF
TRBJ1-2,-,-,TRBV5-1,TGCGCCAGCAGCTGGGGGACGGAATGGAACTATGGCTACACCTTC,CASSWGTEWNYGYTF
TRBJ2-1,-,many,TRBV12-3/TRBV12-4,TGTGCCAGCAGTTTAAGCGAGGGGAATGAGCAGTTCTTC,CASSLSEGNEQFF
TRBJ2-7,TRBD2,-,TRBV5-1,TGCGCCAGCAGCTGGACTAGCGGGAGTAGTGAGCAGTACTTC,CASSWTSGSSEQYF
TRBJ2-3,-,few,TRBV19,TGTGCCAGTAGTATAGATCGGTACAGTTTTTCCACAGATACGCAGTATTTT,CASSIDRYSFSTDTQYF
TRBJ2-4,-,many,TRBV29-1,TGCAGCGTTTATTTAGCCAAAAACATTCAGTACTTC,CSVYLAKNIQYF
TRBJ1-2,TRBD1,many,TRBV6-5,TGTGCCAGCAGCAATTTACAGGGGTTGGGCTACACCTTC,CASSNLQGLGYTF
TRBJ2-1,TRBD2,many,TRBV4-2,TGTGCCAGCAGCCAAGAGCTAGCGGGGTACAATGAGCAGTTCTTC,CASSQELAGYNEQFF
TRBJ2-7,-,many,TRBV15,TGTGCCACCAGCAGAATTCTAGCTAGCCACGAGCAGTACTTC,CATSRILASHEQYF
TRBJ2-3,-,-,TRBV2,TGTGCCAGCAGCGCGACCCCCTGGGTCCGCACAGATACGCAGTATTTT,CASSATPWVRTDTQYF
TRBJ2-5,-,many,TRBV6-2/TRBV6-3,TGTGCCAGCAGTTACGGACTGCGGCAAGAGACCCAGTACTTC,CASSYGLRQETQYF
TRBJ2-7,-,-,TRBV7-9,TGTGCCAGCAGCTTGGGGGGGACAGCCTACGAGCAGTACTTC,CASSLGGTAYEQYF
TRBJ2-3,-,few,TRBV30,TGTGCCTGGAGCCCAGGACCGGCGCAGTATTTT,CAWSPGPAQYF
TRBJ1-5,TRBD1,-,TRBV7-2,TGTGCCAGCAGCCCCCCTCCCGGGACAGGGAAGCCCCAGCATTTT,CASSPPPGTGKPQHF
TRBJ2-1,TRBD2,-,TRBV10-3,TGTGCCATCAGTGACCAGACTAGCGGGGACCTCGAGGGGCCCGGATCCCTCTATGAGCAGTTCTTC,CAISDQTSGDLEGPGSLYEQFF
TRBJ1-5,TRBD1,-,TRBV6-1,TGTGCCAGCACAGAACAGGGGCGTGGGGAGCCCCAGCATTTT,CASTEQGRGEPQHF
TRBJ2-6,TRBD1,-,TRBV5-1,TGCGCCAGCAGCTTGAGGGACAGGGGTTCTGGGGCCAACGTCCTGACTTTC,CASSLRDRGSGANVLTF
TRBJ2-7,-,many,TRBV12-3/TRBV12-4,TGTGCCAGCAGTTGGACAGACGGTACCTACGAGCAGTACTTC,CASSWTDGTYEQYF
TRBJ1-2,-,many,TRBV7-2,TGTGCCAGCAGCTTAGTTGGCTACACCTTC,CASSLVGYTF
TRBJ2-2,-,many,TRBV5-1,TGCGCCAGCAGCTTGGCGGGCGGCCCCCCGTACCGGGCCTCTATTAACACCGGGGAGCTGTTTTTT,CASSLAGGPPYRASINTGELFF
TRBJ1-1,-,-,TRBV7-2,TGTGCCAGCAGCTTAGAAGGGTTGAACACTGAAGCTTTCTTT,CASSLEGLNTEAFF
TRBJ2-7,-,-,TRBV11-2,TGTGCCAGCACCGACCGGGCCTCTTCTTTCTACGAGCAGTACTTC,CASTDRASSFYEQYF
TRBJ1-6,TRBD1,many,TRBV7-9,TGTGCCAGCAGCTCAGACACAGGGGTTTCACCCCTCCACTTT,CASSSDTGVSPLHF
TRBJ1-2,TRBD1,-,TRBV5-1,TGCGCCAGCAGCTTAAGGACAGGGGCGGGAGGCTACACCTTC,CASSLRTGAGGYTF
TRBJ2-5,-,few,TRBV7-9,TGTGCCAGCAGCTTACCCCTCCAAGAGACCCAGTACTTC,CASSLPLQETQYF
TRBJ2-1,-,many,TRBV29-1,TGCAGCGTTGAAATGGACTTGGATGAGCAGTTCTTC,CSVEMDLDEQFF
TRBJ2-1,-,many,TRBV9,TGTGCCAGCAGCGTAGTTCCGGGGGAGCAGTTCTTC,CASSVVPGEQFF
TRBJ2-5,-,many,TRBV12-3/TRBV12-4,TGTGCCAGCAGTTTTGGGGGAATGTCGGGGGAGACCCAGTACTTC,CASSFGGMSGETQYF
TRBJ2-5,TRBD2,many,TRBV5-4,TGTGCCAGCAGCCTTAGCGGGGGGCGATCGACCCAGTACTTC,CASSLSGGRSTQYF
TRBJ1-1,TRBD1,few,TRBV6-6,TGTGCCAGCAGTCTTTTGACAGGGACTGAAGCTTTCTTT,CASSLLTGTEAFF
TRBJ1-1,TRBD1,many,TRBV7-8,TGTGCCAGCAGCTTAAGCACAGGGGAGTTAGTAGCTTTCTTT,CASSLSTGELVAFF
TRBJ2-7,-,-,TRBV27,TGTGCCAGCAGCCTAGGGGGGAGGATCTCCTACGAGCAGTACTTC,CASSLGGRISYEQYF